These T cell receptor beta chains were read from a single sample in a study of T cell responses to AZD1222 COVID-19 vaccine. Assay used: immunoSEQ multiplex PCR; TCRdb lists only in-frame clones, some missing. The sample records about 86,000 clones, roughly 89% being singletons. The sample was peripheral blood, taken 28 days after the second AZD1222 dose. The source is an adult who received the AZD1222 COVID-19 vaccine. Both conserved end residues are part of each CDR3. The order of the fields is J gene, V gene, D gene, clone size, CDR3 DNA, CDR3 protein. A D gene is named only where the DNA matches it firmly. The size field is filled for only some rows; it gives once, few, many or a size class.

j_gene: TRBJ1-1; v_gene: TRBV18; d_gene: TRBD1; abundance: -; CDR3nt: TGTGCCAGCTCACCGACAACAGGGGACACTGAAGCTTTCTTT; CDR3aa: CASSPTTGDTEAFF
j_gene: TRBJ2-3; v_gene: TRBV27; d_gene: TRBD2; abundance: -; CDR3nt: TGTGCCAGCAGTTTATGGAGCGGGGGGGCCATAACAGATACGCAGTATTTT; CDR3aa: CASSLWSGGAITDTQYF
j_gene: TRBJ1-5; v_gene: TRBV2; d_gene: TRBD1; abundance: -; CDR3nt: TGTGCCAGCACCCCGGGACAGGGCTATCAGCCCCAGCATTTT; CDR3aa: CASTPGQGYQPQHF
j_gene: TRBJ1-5; v_gene: TRBV2; d_gene: TRBD1; abundance: few; CDR3nt: TGTGCCAGTACCCCGGGACAGGGGTTTGGGAATCAGCCCCAGCATTTT; CDR3aa: CASTPGQGFGNQPQHF
j_gene: TRBJ2-2; v_gene: TRBV5-1; d_gene: -; abundance: -; CDR3nt: TGCGCCAGCAGCTTGAACAGGGCCAACGGGGAGCTGTTTTTT; CDR3aa: CASSLNRANGELFF
j_gene: TRBJ1-2; v_gene: TRBV27; d_gene: -; abundance: -; CDR3nt: TGTGCCAGCAGTTGGGGAGGGACTTTATATAATGGCTACACCTTC; CDR3aa: CASSWGGTLYNGYTF
j_gene: TRBJ2-2; v_gene: TRBV5-1; d_gene: -; abundance: few; CDR3nt: TGCGCCAGCAGCTTGGACAGTCTGAGGACCGGGGAGCTGTTTTTT; CDR3aa: CASSLDSLRTGELFF
j_gene: TRBJ2-1; v_gene: TRBV5-1; d_gene: TRBD2; abundance: -; CDR3nt: TGCGCCAGCAGCTTGGATGGGGACTACTACAATGAGCAGTTCTTC; CDR3aa: CASSLDGDYYNEQFF
j_gene: TRBJ1-5; v_gene: TRBV18; d_gene: -; abundance: -; CDR3nt: TGTGCCAGCTCACCAGTGGGCCGAAATAGCAATCAGCCCCAGCATTTT; CDR3aa: CASSPVGRNSNQPQHF
j_gene: TRBJ2-7; v_gene: TRBV28; d_gene: -; abundance: few; CDR3nt: TGTGCCAGCAGTCCAACCGACGAGGGGGGCTACGAGCAGTACTTC; CDR3aa: CASSPTDEGGYEQYF
j_gene: TRBJ2-2; v_gene: TRBV6-5; d_gene: TRBD1; abundance: -; CDR3nt: TGTGCCAGCAGCTCCGACAGGGCCACCGGGGAGCTGTTTTTT; CDR3aa: CASSSDRATGELFF
j_gene: TRBJ1-2; v_gene: TRBV28; d_gene: TRBD1; abundance: few; CDR3nt: TGTGCCAGCAGTTTTTCCTACAGGGGGCTAAGCTATGGCTACACCTTC; CDR3aa: CASSFSYRGLSYGYTF
j_gene: TRBJ2-1; v_gene: TRBV11-2; d_gene: TRBD1; abundance: -; CDR3nt: TGTGCCAGGGTAATAGGACAGGACTCCTACAATGAGCAGTTCTTC; CDR3aa: CARVIGQDSYNEQFF
j_gene: TRBJ1-2; v_gene: TRBV30; d_gene: TRBD1; abundance: -; CDR3nt: TGTGCCTGGAGTACGGACAGGGGTCTTGTAAACTATGGCTACACCTTC; CDR3aa: CAWSTDRGLVNYGYTF
j_gene: TRBJ2-1; v_gene: TRBV28; d_gene: -; abundance: once; CDR3nt: TGTGCCAGCAGTTTACGGGGTAAAACGGACAATGAGCAGTTCTTC; CDR3aa: CASSLRGKTDNEQFF
j_gene: TRBJ2-7; v_gene: TRBV4-1; d_gene: -; abundance: -; CDR3nt: TGCGCCAGCAGCCAAGATGGCCGCCTCCGGCCCTACGAGCAGTACTTC; CDR3aa: CASSQDGRLRPYEQYF
j_gene: TRBJ2-7; v_gene: TRBV4-1; d_gene: -; abundance: -; CDR3nt: TGCGCCAGCAGCCAAGGAGTCGGGGGTTCCGCCTACGAGCAGTACTTC; CDR3aa: CASSQGVGGSAYEQYF
j_gene: TRBJ1-1; v_gene: TRBV19; d_gene: -; abundance: -; CDR3nt: TGTGCCAGTAGTCAGGGGCACACTGAAGCTTTCTTT; CDR3aa: CASSQGHTEAFF
j_gene: TRBJ2-7; v_gene: TRBV30; d_gene: -; abundance: -; CDR3nt: TGTGCCTGGACCGGACTGATTTTGGGTGGCGAGCAGTACTTC; CDR3aa: CAWTGLILGGEQYF
j_gene: TRBJ2-3; v_gene: TRBV9; d_gene: -; abundance: -; CDR3nt: TGTGCCAGCAGCGTAGTACCCCAGAACACAGATACGCAGTATTTT; CDR3aa: CASSVVPQNTDTQYF
j_gene: TRBJ2-7; v_gene: TRBV28; d_gene: -; abundance: -; CDR3nt: TGTGCCAGCAGTTTATCGAATGTATACGAGCAGTACTTC; CDR3aa: CASSLSNVYEQYF
j_gene: TRBJ2-5; v_gene: TRBV24-1; d_gene: TRBD1; abundance: -; CDR3nt: TGTGCCACCATGGACAGGGGGCAGGGGGAGACCCAGTACTTC; CDR3aa: CATMDRGQGETQYF
j_gene: TRBJ1-1; v_gene: TRBV12-5; d_gene: -; abundance: -; CDR3nt: TGTGCTAGTGGTTTTGGGGAGAAAACGACGGGGAACACTGAAGCTTTCTTT; CDR3aa: CASGFGEKTTGNTEAFF
j_gene: TRBJ2-2; v_gene: TRBV5-4; d_gene: -; abundance: once; CDR3nt: TGTGCCAGCAGCTGGGGGCACGGAGACACCGGGGAGCTGTTTTTT; CDR3aa: CASSWGHGDTGELFF
j_gene: TRBJ1-2; v_gene: TRBV15; d_gene: TRBD1; abundance: -; CDR3nt: TGTGCCACCAGCAGGGGACAGCGCTATGGCTACACCTTC; CDR3aa: CATSRGQRYGYTF
j_gene: TRBJ2-7; v_gene: TRBV19; d_gene: -; abundance: -; CDR3nt: TGTGCCAGTAGTTTCCGGGACAAGGGGTTCTACGAGCAGTACTTC; CDR3aa: CASSFRDKGFYEQYF
j_gene: TRBJ1-5; v_gene: TRBV2; d_gene: TRBD1; abundance: few; CDR3nt: TGTGCCAGCAAGACAGGGAATAGCAATCAGCCCCAGCATTTT; CDR3aa: CASKTGNSNQPQHF
j_gene: TRBJ2-7; v_gene: TRBV7-9; d_gene: -; abundance: -; CDR3nt: TGTGCCAGCAGTCGGAGGGAGGCCTACGAGCAGTACTTC; CDR3aa: CASSRREAYEQYF
j_gene: TRBJ1-6; v_gene: TRBV27; d_gene: TRBD1; abundance: -; CDR3nt: TGTGCCAGCAGACCCGGGACAGTGGAAAATTCACCCCTCCACTTT; CDR3aa: CASRPGTVENSPLHF
j_gene: TRBJ2-5; v_gene: TRBV4-3; d_gene: -; abundance: -; CDR3nt: TGCGCCAGCAGCCAAGATAGGACGCAGGGGGAGACCCAGTACTTC; CDR3aa: CASSQDRTQGETQYF
j_gene: TRBJ2-3; v_gene: TRBV7-3; d_gene: -; abundance: -; CDR3nt: TGTGCCAGCAGCTTATGGGGGCCCACAGATACGCAGTATTTT; CDR3aa: CASSLWGPTDTQYF
j_gene: TRBJ1-6; v_gene: TRBV6-1; d_gene: -; abundance: -; CDR3nt: TGTGCCAGCAGTGGCCCCGGGAGCTCCTATAATTCACCCCTCCACTTT; CDR3aa: CASSGPGSSYNSPLHF
j_gene: TRBJ1-2; v_gene: TRBV6-1; d_gene: -; abundance: -; CDR3nt: TGTGCCAGCAGTGAACGGGGGTTTAGTGGCTACACCTTC; CDR3aa: CASSERGFSGYTF
j_gene: TRBJ1-5; v_gene: TRBV5-8; d_gene: -; abundance: -; CDR3nt: TGTGCCAGCAGCTTGGGACAGGTCGAAAATCAGCCCCAGCATTTT; CDR3aa: CASSLGQVENQPQHF
j_gene: TRBJ1-4; v_gene: TRBV19; d_gene: -; abundance: -; CDR3nt: TGTGCCAGTAGTATAGGTACCCGGAGGGGCGCCAATGAAAAACTGTTTTTT; CDR3aa: CASSIGTRRGANEKLFF
j_gene: TRBJ2-1; v_gene: TRBV9; d_gene: -; abundance: -; CDR3nt: TGTGCCAGCACCCTCGGGGAGCGGAAGGGAAACAATGAGCAGTTCTTC; CDR3aa: CASTLGERKGNNEQFF
j_gene: TRBJ2-2; v_gene: TRBV18; d_gene: -; abundance: once; CDR3nt: TGTGCCAGCTCACCACCTCTTACTAGGAACACCGGGGAGCTGTTTTTT; CDR3aa: CASSPPLTRNTGELFF
j_gene: TRBJ1-2; v_gene: TRBV13; d_gene: -; abundance: -; CDR3nt: TGTGCCAGCAGCTTATTTTCCGGAACAGGGTTGGGTTATGGCTACACCTTC; CDR3aa: CASSLFSGTGLGYGYTF
j_gene: TRBJ2-2; v_gene: TRBV4-2; d_gene: -; abundance: once; CDR3nt: TGTGCCAGCAGCCAAGTGATATCAATATTAGAATTTAACACCGGGGAGCTGTTTTTT; CDR3aa: CASSQVISILEFNTGELFF